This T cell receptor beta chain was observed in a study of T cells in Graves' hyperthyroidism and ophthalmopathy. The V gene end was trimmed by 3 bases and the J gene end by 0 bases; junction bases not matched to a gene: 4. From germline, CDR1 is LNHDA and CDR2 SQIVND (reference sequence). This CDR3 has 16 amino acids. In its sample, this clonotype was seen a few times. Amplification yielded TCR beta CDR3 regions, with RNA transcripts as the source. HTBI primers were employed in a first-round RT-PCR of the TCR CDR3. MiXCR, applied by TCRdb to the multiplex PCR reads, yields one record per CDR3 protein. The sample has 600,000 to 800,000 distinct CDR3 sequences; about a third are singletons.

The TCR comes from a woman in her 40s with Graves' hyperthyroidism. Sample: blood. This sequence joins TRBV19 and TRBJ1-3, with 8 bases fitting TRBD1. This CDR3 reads CASSIYTGGSGNTIYF. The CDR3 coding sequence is TGTGCCAGTAGTATTTATACAGGGGGCTCTGGAAACACCATATATTTT.